This TCR beta chain stems from a study of cytomegalovirus exposure and HLA in healthy donors. Study in general: For the roughly 400 genotyped donors, about 81% fell within the Caucasian-associated ancestry cluster.

Primers for the PCR totalled 60 Vbeta and 13 Jbeta. This table comes from immunoSEQ multiplex PCR, and its TCRdb copy is limited to in-frame clones, with some not included. This sample contains 80,000 to 100,000 clones. V lost 5 bases and J lost 5; bases outside the gene matches: 13. Germline V gene lookup returns CDR1 KGHSH and CDR2 LQKENI. The CDR3 totals 17 residues. The specimen sequenced was PBMCs. The gene calls are TRBV18 and TRBJ1-1, with 11 bases that match TRBD1. The clonotype comes from a man in his fifties in good health and CMV-seropositive. The CDR3 spells CASSAPGQGGFGTEAFF. In DNA form, the CDR3 reads TGTGCCAGCTCAGCCCCGGGACAGGGGGGATTTGGGACTGAAGCTTTCTTT.